This T cell receptor (beta chain) was identified in a study of cytomegalovirus exposure and HLA in healthy donors. For the study at large: Earlier, 110 million or so unique TCR beta sequences were recovered from about 170 million T cells by an analysis. Findings and limits, study-wide: Later analysis placed DRB1 highest and HLA-C lowest in TCR association rates, which differed by HLA locus. Accurate HLA-A and HLA-B prediction from TCR beta sequences was reported for most subjects.

CDR3 size: 16 residues. V lost 2 bases and J 1 base, leaving 14 bases between the germline ends. Germline CDR1 is SNHLY and CDR2 is FYNNEI. For this clone: The antigen is not known.

The primer mix had 60 Vbeta and 13 Jbeta primers. Data came from immunoSEQ multiplex PCR; TCRdb stores just in-frame clones and leaves some out. The sample carries more than 60,000 clones, around 73% recorded once. The rearrangement uses TRBV2 and TRBJ2-5, with D hard to call. The receptor comes from a middle-aged woman in good health and CMV-seropositive. Sequencing was performed on PBMCs. CDR3: CASSENELPAQETQYF. The CDR3 nucleotides read TGTGCCAGCAGTGAAAATGAACTACCCGCCCAAGAGACCCAGTACTTC.